The clone carrying this TCR beta chain was observed a handful of times. Its specificity is not known. An end of the junction differs from the germline gene, which may be a read error. The entry originates in a study of regulatory T cells in long-lasting Graves disease. The study, taken as a whole, reports: Persistent disease preferred TRBV28, TRBJ1-2 and TRBJ2-5. New patients shared fewer public clonotypes (about 970) than persistent patients did (around 2,900).

Indicated time point: newly diagnosed GD, antithyroid drugs for less than 3 months. PBMC-extracted RNA yielded the TCR library. A peripheral blood sample, roughly 8.7 milliliters in volume, was drawn into EDTA tubes. According to the study, TCR beta libraries were built with iRepertoire HTBI primers and CDR3-region Arm-PCR. TCRdb recomputed calls from the multiplex PCR reads with MiXCR, one row per CDR3 protein. The repertoire has 350,000 to 450,000 distinct CDR3 sequences, about 16% of them found once; the top ten carry around 17%. This CDR3 is built from 13 residues. The same sample was also studied in work on T cells in Graves' hyperthyroidism and ophthalmopathy. From that study: The HTBI primer set drove a first-round RT-PCR of the TCR CDR3.

This chain joins TRBV12-3 or TRBV12-4 and TRBJ2-7; D unclear. Material: peripheral blood mononuclear cells (PBMCs), obtained at new diagnosis, from a patient treated with antithyroid drugs. The sequence was obtained from a woman aged 25-40 years with Graves disease. CDR3 coding DNA: TGTGCCAGCAGCTTAGCTCGGTCCTACGAGCAGTACTTC. This translates into CASSLARSYEQYF.